The next 20 T cell receptor beta chains were all read from a single sample in a study of cytomegalovirus exposure and HLA in healthy donors. 60 Vbeta and 13 Jbeta primers were used in PCR. Measured with immunoSEQ multiplex PCR; TCRdb has only the in-frame clones, and not every one. The table lists about 110,000 clones, 65% to 80% of them singletons, with roughly 6% in the top ten. Sequenced sample: PBMCs. The receptors were sampled from a woman in her fifties or sixties in good health and CMV-seropositive.

The chain employs TRBV27 and TRBJ1-2, with D tentatively TRBD1 (5 bases). The CDR3 loop spans 14 amino acids. Trimming cost V 8 bases and J 4 bases, with 17 bases left between them. Per the germline V gene, CDR1 is MNHEY and CDR2 is SMNVEV (reference sequence). The CDR3 region has the DNA TGTGCCAGCCGGGAGAAGCAGGGTATCTATGGCTACACCTTC. Amino acid sequence: CASREKQGIYGYTF.

This clone was seen a handful of times. The genes are TRBV19 and TRBJ1-1, with D possibly TRBD1 on 6 matching bases. This CDR3 is built from 16 residues. The V and J ends lost 10 bases and 0 bases respectively, with 21 bases between them. Germline V gives CDR1 LNHDA, CDR2 SQIVND (reference sequence). The CDR3 is CATSRFGTGLNTEAFF. DNA for the CDR3: TGTGCCACCAGTAGATTTGGAACAGGGTTGAACACTGAAGCTTTCTTT.

The chain combines TRBV11-2 with TRBJ1-1, with a tentative D call TRBD1 (5 bases). This CDR3 is 12 amino acids long. V lost 3 bases and J 6 bases, leaving 8 bases between the germline ends. Germline CDR1 is SGHAT and CDR2 is FQNNGV. CDR3 sequence: CASSLGLSEAFF. The DNA of the CDR3 is TGTGCCAGCAGCTTGGGACTATCTGAAGCTTTCTTT.

This chain joins TRBV9 and TRBJ2-3; D is possibly TRBD1 (6 bases). The germline gives CDR1 SGDLS, CDR2 YYNGEE. This CDR3 region has 15 residues. Trimming left V 3 bases short and J 6 bases short, with 17 bases between. The CDR3 DNA follows: TGTGCCAGCAGCGGAACCGGGACATTTGGCGATACGCAGTATTTT. Encoded protein: CASSGTGTFGDTQYF. Variable domain in full (rest from reference TRBV9 and TRBJ2-3): DSGVTQTPKHLITATGQRVTLRCSPRSGDLSVYWYQQSLDQGLQFLIQYYNGEERAKGNILERFSAQQFPDLHSELNLSSLELGDSALYFCASSGTGTFGDTQYFGPGTRLTVL.

The V gene is TRBV19, the J gene TRBJ2-1, with D hard to call. Germline-derived CDR1 and CDR2 are LNHDA and SQIVND (reference sequence). CDR3 size: 12 residues. The ends were cut back, 5 bases at V and 9 bases at J, with 11 bases in the middle. The CDR3 DNA is TGTGCCAGTAGTCCCCGTCGGAGTGAGCAGTTCTTC. It is translated as CASSPRRSEQFF.

The chain couples TRBV19 to TRBJ1-5; D unresolved. Germline V lookup: CDR1 LNHDA, CDR2 SQIVND (reference sequence). The CDR3 consists of 14 residues. V lost 3 bases and J lost 5, with 11 bases in between. CDR3 protein: CASSMGRGYQPQHF. For the CDR3, the DNA is TGTGCCAGTAGTATGGGTCGGGGTTATCAGCCCCAGCATTTT.

The gene calls are TRBV7-9 and TRBJ2-1, with TRBD2 as a possible D gene (6 bases). The CDR3 is made up of 13 amino acids. CDR1 SEHNR and CDR2 FQNEAQ come from the germline V gene (reference sequence). The V end lost 3 bases, the J end lost 8 bases, and 11 bases lay between the germline ends. Here the CDR3 reads CASSLKGLDEQFF. The CDR3, as DNA: TGTGCCAGCAGCTTGAAGGGACTTGATGAGCAGTTCTTC.

The chain carries TRBV5-6 and TRBJ1-5; 9 bases map to TRBD1. The germline V gene has CDR1 SGHDT and CDR2 YYEEEE. The CDR3 runs to 18 residues. V lost 0 bases to trimming and J lost 3 bases; unmatched junction nucleotides: 10. This CDR3 reads CASSLGTGGGYVNQPQHF. CDR3 sequence (DNA): TGTGCCAGCAGCTTGGGAACAGGGGGCGGGTACGTCAATCAGCCCCAGCATTTT.

The chain combines TRBV29-1 with TRBJ1-2; 7 bases are shared with TRBD1. J was trimmed by 0 bases and V by 8 bases; bases with no gene match: 9. Germline V gene data show CDR1 as SQVTM and CDR2 as ANQGSEA. This CDR3 has 14 amino acids. CDR3 in amino acids: CSIEPQGANYGYTF. CDR3 sequence (DNA): TGCAGCATAGAACCCCAGGGGGCTAACTATGGCTACACCTTC. The full variable domain, completed using reference TRBV29-1 and TRBJ1-2, is SAVISQKPSRDICQRGTSLTIQCQVDSQVTMMFWYRQQPGQSLTLIATANQGSEATYESGFVIDKFPISRPNLTFSTLTVSNMSPEDSSIYLCSIEPQGANYGYTFGSGTRLTVV.

The J gene is TRBJ2-1, the V gene TRBV7-9, with TRBD1 matching over 8 bases. Germline values: CDR1 SEHNR, CDR2 FQNEAQ (reference sequence). The CDR3 totals 17 residues. V trimming: 2 bases; J trimming: 7 bases; junction bases outside the gene matches: 13. DNA of the CDR3: TGTGCCAGCAGCTTACCGGACAGGGTAAAAGGGAAAAATGAGCAGTTCTTC. It encodes CASSLPDRVKGKNEQFF.

This sequence joins TRBV11-2 and TRBJ1-5, with 7 bases identical to TRBD1. Germline V gene sequence: CDR1 SGHAT, CDR2 FQNNGV. The CDR3 sequence is 13 residues long. The V segment lost 3 bases and the J segment 5 bases; nucleotides outside the gene matches: 1. The CDR3 reads CASSLGTDQPQHF. The CDR3, as DNA: TGTGCCAGCAGCTTGGGGACAGATCAGCCCCAGCATTTT.

This clone was seen only once. This chain links TRBV11-2 with TRBJ2-3; D is unresolved. The CDR3 has 13 residues. The ends were cut back, 1 base at V and 1 base at J, with 3 bases in the middle. The germline V gene has CDR1 SGHAT and CDR2 FQNNGV. CDR3 DNA sequence: TGTGCCAGCAGCTTAGCAGGCACAGATACGCAGTATTTT. It encodes CASSLAGTDTQYF.

The genes are TRBV2 and TRBJ2-2; 7 positions agree with TRBD1. Unmatched junction bases numbered 18, after V lost 5 bases and J lost 6 bases. The CDR3 runs to 18 residues. In germline, CDR1 is SNHLY, CDR2 FYNNEI. CDR3 sequence reads: CASSFKPGQERVSGELFF. The CDR3 coding sequence is TGTGCCAGCAGTTTTAAACCTGGACAGGAGAGAGTCTCCGGGGAGCTGTTTTTT.

The rearrangement joins TRBV28 to TRBJ2-6; weak D call: TRBD2 (6 bases). CDR1 is MDHEN and CDR2 is SYDVKM in the germline V gene. Deletions cut 6 bases from V and 0 bases from J, with 12 bases between. CDR3 length: 16 residues. CDR3 in amino acids: CASSGGENSGANVLTF. The DNA for the CDR3 is TGTGCCAGCAGCGGCGGGGAAAACTCTGGGGCCAACGTCCTGACTTTC.

For the CDR3, the DNA is TGTGCCAGCTCACCCGGACCGCAGGGAAGCAATCAGCCCCAGCATTTT. Amino acids: CASSPGPQGSNQPQHF. This chain links TRBV18 with TRBJ1-5; possibly TRBD1 for D (5 bases). Germline lookup yields CDR1 KGHSH and CDR2 LQKENI. Trimming shortened V by 3 bases and J by 1 base, and 13 bases separated the two germline ends. This CDR3 spans 16 amino acids. The full variable domain, rest sourced from reference TRBV18 and TRBJ1-5, is NAGVMQNPRHLVRRRGQEARLRCSPMKGHSHVYWYRQLPEEGLKFMVYLQKENIIDESGMPKERFSAEFPKEGPSILRIQQVVRGDSAAYFCASSPGPQGSNQPQHFGDGTRLSIL.

This chain links TRBV30 with TRBJ1-1, with D unresolved. With 3 bases removed from V and 3 bases from J, the gap between germline ends came to 11 bases. Germline loops: CDR1 GTSNPN, CDR2 SVGIG (reference sequence). This CDR3 has 13 amino acids. The CDR3 protein is CAWSLAVYTEAFF. In nucleotides, the CDR3 is TGTGCCTGGAGCCTCGCGGTCTACACTGAAGCTTTCTTT.

The chain recombines TRBV18 with TRBJ1-6; possibly TRBD1 for D (5 bases). The CDR3 runs 15 residues. Germline values: CDR1 KGHSH, CDR2 LQKENI. The V gene lost 4 bases and the J gene lost 7 bases, with 14 bases spanning the gap. In DNA form, the CDR3 reads TGTGCCAGCTCACTTTCAGGGACTATCAATTCACCCCTCCACTTT. Translated: CASSLSGTINSPLHF.

The sample holds a few counts of this clone. The V gene is TRBV2, the J gene TRBJ1-6; perhaps TRBD1 as D (6 bases). The germline gives CDR1 SNHLY, CDR2 FYNNEI. The CDR3 totals 15 residues. Trimming stripped 0 bases from V and 7 bases from J, with 10 bases between. DNA of the CDR3: TGTGCCAGCAGTGAAGCCGGGACAAGGAATTCACCCCTCCACTTT. Amino acid sequence: CASSEAGTRNSPLHF.

The rearrangement links TRBV15 to TRBJ2-3; the D is unclear. The V and J ends lost 0 bases and 6 bases respectively, with 16 bases between them. This CDR3 is built from 16 residues. Germline V CDR1 and CDR2: LNHNV, YYDKDF (reference sequence). In nucleotides, the CDR3 is TGTGCCACCAGCAGAGATAACGATGGCAGGTCCGATACGCAGTATTTT. Protein product: CATSRDNDGRSDTQYF.

V usage is TRBV11-2 and J usage is TRBJ2-1; a possible D gene is TRBD2 (6 bases). The germline V gene encodes CDR1 SGHAT and CDR2 FQNNGV. This CDR3 contains 16 residues. V was clipped by 6 bases and J by 4 bases, with 19 bases between them. The CDR3 here is CASRPVGTAGYNEQFF. CDR3 DNA sequence: TGTGCCAGCAGGCCAGTCGGGACGGCGGGATACAATGAGCAGTTCTTC.